This T cell receptor beta chain stems from a study of blood T cell repertoires in COVID-19. Study at large: T cells, B-cell-depleted T cells, or PBMCs supplied cDNA or gDNA.

Per germline, CDR1 MRHNA and CDR2 SNTAGT. This CDR3 is built from 16 residues. The ends were cut back, 2 bases at V and 8 bases at J, with 20 bases in the middle. In the source study's methods: Using reference gene primer amplification, nucleated cell counts were estimated. The method was immunoSEQ multiplex PCR; TCRdb's version includes in-frame clones alone and lacks a portion of them. V, J and clone size are those of that table, while D and trimming were read from the DNA. The data contain approximately 50,000 clones, less than 95% of them singletons. Sequenced input: peripheral blood. This TCR derives from a man aged 65 to 85 with acute or convalescent COVID-19. V is TRBV6-4 and J is TRBJ2-3; D might be TRBD1 (6 bases). CDR3 sequence: CASSDGQKGDGGTQYF. The CDR3 nucleotides read TGTGCCAGCAGTGACGGACAGAAGGGGGATGGTGGTACGCAGTATTTT.